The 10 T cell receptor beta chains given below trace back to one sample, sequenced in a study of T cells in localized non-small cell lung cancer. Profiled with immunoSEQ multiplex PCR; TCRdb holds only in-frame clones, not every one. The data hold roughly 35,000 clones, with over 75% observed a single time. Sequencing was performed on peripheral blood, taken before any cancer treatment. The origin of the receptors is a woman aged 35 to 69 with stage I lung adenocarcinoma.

As DNA, the CDR3 is TGTGCCAGCAGCTTAGCTGGGACAGCTTTTACTAATGAAAAACTGTTTTTT. Amino acids: CASSLAGTAFTNEKLFF. The chain combines TRBV7-2 with TRBJ1-4; 7 bases map to TRBD1. Germline trimming cut 0 bases from V and 2 bases from J; bases unmatched to any gene: 6. The CDR3 is 17 residues long. CDR1 SGHTA and CDR2 FQGNSA come from the germline V gene.

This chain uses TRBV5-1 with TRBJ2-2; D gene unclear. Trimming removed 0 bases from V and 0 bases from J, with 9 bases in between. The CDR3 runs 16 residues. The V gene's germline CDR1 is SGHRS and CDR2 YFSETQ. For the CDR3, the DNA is TGCGCCAGCAGCTTGGGGGCAGACGCGAACACCGGGGAGCTGTTTTTT. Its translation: CASSLGADANTGELFF.

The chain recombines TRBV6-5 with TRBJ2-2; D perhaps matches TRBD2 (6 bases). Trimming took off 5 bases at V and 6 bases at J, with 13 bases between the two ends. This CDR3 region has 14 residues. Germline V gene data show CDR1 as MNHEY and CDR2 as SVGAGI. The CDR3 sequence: CASSLTSSPGELFF. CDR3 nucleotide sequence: TGTGCCAGCAGTCTTACTAGCTCCCCCGGGGAGCTGTTTTTT.

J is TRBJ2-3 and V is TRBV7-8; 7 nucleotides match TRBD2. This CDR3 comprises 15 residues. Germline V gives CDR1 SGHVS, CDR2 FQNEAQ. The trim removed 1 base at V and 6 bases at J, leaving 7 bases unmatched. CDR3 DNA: TGTGCCAGCAGCTTAGTTAGACTAGCTGGGGATACGCAGTATTTT. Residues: CASSLVRLAGDTQYF.

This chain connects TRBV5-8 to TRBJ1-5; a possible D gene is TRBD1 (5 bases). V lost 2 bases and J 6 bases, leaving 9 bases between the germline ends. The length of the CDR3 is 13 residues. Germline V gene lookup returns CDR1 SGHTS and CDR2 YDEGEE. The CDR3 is CASSLTGPQPQHF. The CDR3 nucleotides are TGTGCCAGCAGCTTAACAGGTCCTCAGCCCCAGCATTTT.

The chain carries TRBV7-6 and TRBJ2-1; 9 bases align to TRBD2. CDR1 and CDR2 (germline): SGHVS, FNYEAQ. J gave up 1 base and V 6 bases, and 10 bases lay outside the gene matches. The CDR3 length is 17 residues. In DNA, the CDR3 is TGTGCCAGCAGTCCCGATAGCGGGAGACAATCCTACAATGAGCAGTTCTTC. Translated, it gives CASSPDSGRQSYNEQFF.

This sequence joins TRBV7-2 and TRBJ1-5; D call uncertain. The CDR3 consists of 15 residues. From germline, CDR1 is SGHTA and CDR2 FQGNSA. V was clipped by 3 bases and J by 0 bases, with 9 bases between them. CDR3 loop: CASSFTTNSNQPQHF. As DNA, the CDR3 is TGTGCCAGCAGCTTCACGACAAATAGCAATCAGCCCCAGCATTTT.

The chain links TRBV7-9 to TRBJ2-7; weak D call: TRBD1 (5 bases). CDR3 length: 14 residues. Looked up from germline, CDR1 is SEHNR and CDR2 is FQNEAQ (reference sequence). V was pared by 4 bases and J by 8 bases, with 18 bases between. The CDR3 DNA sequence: TGTGCCAGCAGCTCCGGTAGGGGTTCGCCAAAGCAGTACTTC. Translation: CASSSGRGSPKQYF.

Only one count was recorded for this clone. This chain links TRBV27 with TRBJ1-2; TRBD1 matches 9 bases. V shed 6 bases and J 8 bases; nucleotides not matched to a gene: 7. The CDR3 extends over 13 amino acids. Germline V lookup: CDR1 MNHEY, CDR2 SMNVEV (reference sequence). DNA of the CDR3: TGTGCCAGCAGCTTCACAGGGGGCGGGGGCTACACCTTC. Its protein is CASSFTGGGGYTF.

In nucleotides, the CDR3 is TGTGCCAGCAGCTACACCCTCGGGACCGCGAGCTCCTACGAGCAGTACTTC. Translating gives CASSYTLGTASSYEQYF. V and J are TRBV28 and TRBJ2-7, with D tentatively TRBD1 or TRBD2 (5 bases each). Germline V gives CDR1 MDHEN, CDR2 SYDVKM. This CDR3 spans 17 amino acids. Between the trimmed V and J ends, which lost 6 bases and 0 bases, there was a span of 21 bases.